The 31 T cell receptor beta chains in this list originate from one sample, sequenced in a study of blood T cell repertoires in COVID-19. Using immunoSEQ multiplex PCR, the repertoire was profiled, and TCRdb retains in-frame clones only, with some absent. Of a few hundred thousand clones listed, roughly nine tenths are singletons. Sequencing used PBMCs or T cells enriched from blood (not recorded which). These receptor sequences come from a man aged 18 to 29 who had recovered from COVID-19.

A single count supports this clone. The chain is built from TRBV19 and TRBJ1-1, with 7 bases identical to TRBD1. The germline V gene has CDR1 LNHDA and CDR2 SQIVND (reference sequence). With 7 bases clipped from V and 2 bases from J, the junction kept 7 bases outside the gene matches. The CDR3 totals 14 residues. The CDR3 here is CASTTTGTNTEAFF. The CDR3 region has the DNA TGTGCCAGTACCACGACAGGGACAAACACTGAAGCTTTCTTT.

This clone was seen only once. The CDR3 here is CASRLTGTGEQYF. CDR3 coding DNA: TGTGCCAGCAGGCTGACCGGAACGGGGGAGCAGTACTTC. The chain links TRBV12-3 or TRBV12-4 to TRBJ2-7; tentatively, D is TRBD2 (5 bases). V gave up 6 bases and J gave up 7 bases, with 16 bases separating them. The CDR3 extends over 13 amino acids.

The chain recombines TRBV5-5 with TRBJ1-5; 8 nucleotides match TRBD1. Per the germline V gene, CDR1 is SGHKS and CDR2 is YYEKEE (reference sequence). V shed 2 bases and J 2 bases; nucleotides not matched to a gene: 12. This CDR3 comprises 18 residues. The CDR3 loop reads CASSLGRQGITGNQPQHF. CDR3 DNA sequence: TGTGCCAGCAGCTTAGGGAGACAGGGGATTACGGGCAATCAGCCCCAGCATTTT. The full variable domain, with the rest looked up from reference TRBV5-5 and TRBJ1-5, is DAGVTQSPTHLIKTRGQQVTLRCSPISGHKSVSWYQQVLGQGPQFIFQYYEKEERGRGNFPDRFSARQFPNYSSELNVNALLLGDSALYLCASSLGRQGITGNQPQHFGDGTRLSIL.

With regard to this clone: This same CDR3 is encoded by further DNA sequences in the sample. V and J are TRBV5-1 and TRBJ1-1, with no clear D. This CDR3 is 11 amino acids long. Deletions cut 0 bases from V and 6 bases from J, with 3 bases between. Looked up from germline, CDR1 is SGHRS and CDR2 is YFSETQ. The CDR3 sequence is CASSLDSEAFF. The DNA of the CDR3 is TGCGCCAGCAGCTTGGACTCTGAAGCTTTCTTT. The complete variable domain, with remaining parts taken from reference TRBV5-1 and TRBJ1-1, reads KAGVTQTPRYLIKTRGQQVTLSCSPISGHRSVSWYQQTPGQGLQFLFEYFSETQRNKGNFPGRFSGRQFSNSRSEMNVSTLELGDSALYLCASSLDSEAFFGQGTRLTVV.

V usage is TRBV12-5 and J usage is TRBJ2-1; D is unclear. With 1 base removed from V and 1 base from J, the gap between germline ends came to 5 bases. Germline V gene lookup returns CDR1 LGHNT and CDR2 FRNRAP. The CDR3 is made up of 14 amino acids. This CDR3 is CASGLGGSYNEQFF. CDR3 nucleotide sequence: TGTGCTAGTGGTTTGGGAGGTTCCTACAATGAGCAGTTCTTC. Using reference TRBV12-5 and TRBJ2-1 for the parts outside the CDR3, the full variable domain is DARVTQTPRHKVTEMGQEVTMRCQPILGHNTVFWYRQTMMQGLELLAYFRNRAPLDDSGMPKDRFSAEMPDATLATLKIQPSEPRDSAVYFCASGLGGSYNEQFFGPGTRLTVL.

In DNA, the CDR3 is TGCGCCAGCAGCCAAGAGAGGCCCGCATGGACTAGCGGGAGGTTCAATGAGCAGTTCTTC. Protein: CASSQERPAWTSGRFNEQFF. This sequence joins TRBV4-3 and TRBJ2-1; 14 bases align to TRBD2. The CDR3 loop spans 20 amino acids. The V segment lost 0 bases and the J segment 6 bases; nucleotides outside the gene matches: 13. CDR1 and CDR2 from the germline V gene are LGHNA and YSLEER.

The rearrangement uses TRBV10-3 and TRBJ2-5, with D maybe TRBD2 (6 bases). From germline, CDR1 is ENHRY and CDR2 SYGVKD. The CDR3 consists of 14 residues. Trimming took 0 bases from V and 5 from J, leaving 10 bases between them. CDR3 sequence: CAISESRGIETQYF. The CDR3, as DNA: TGTGCCATCAGTGAGTCGCGGGGAATCGAGACCCAGTACTTC.

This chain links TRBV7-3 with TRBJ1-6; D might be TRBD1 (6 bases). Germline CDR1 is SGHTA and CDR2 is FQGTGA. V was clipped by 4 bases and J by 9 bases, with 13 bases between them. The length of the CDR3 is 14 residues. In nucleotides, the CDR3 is TGTGCCAGCAGCTCCCAGGGGTTTGGTTCACCCCTCCACTTT. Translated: CASSSQGFGSPLHF.

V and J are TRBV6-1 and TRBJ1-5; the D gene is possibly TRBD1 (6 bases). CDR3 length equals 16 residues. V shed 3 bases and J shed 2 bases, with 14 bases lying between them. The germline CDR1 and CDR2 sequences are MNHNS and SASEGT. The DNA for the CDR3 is TGTGCCAGCAGTGATGCCAACAGGGATGGCAATCAGCCCCAGCATTTT. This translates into CASSDANRDGNQPQHF.

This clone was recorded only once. CDR3 in DNA: TGTGCCAGCAGCTTAATCTATCGAGAGAACACTGAAGCTTTCTTT. As protein: CASSLIYRENTEAFF. This chain connects TRBV5-8 to TRBJ1-1, with D unclear. V was trimmed by 2 bases and J by 1 base, leaving 12 bases between them. The CDR3 length is 15 residues. CDR1 and CDR2 from the germline V gene are SGHTS and YDEGEE.

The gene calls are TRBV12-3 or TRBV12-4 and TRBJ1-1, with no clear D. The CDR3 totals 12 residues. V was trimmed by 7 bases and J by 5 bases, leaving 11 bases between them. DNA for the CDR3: TGTGCCAGCACCTTCATCGGGACTGAAGCTTTCTTT. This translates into CASTFIGTEAFF.

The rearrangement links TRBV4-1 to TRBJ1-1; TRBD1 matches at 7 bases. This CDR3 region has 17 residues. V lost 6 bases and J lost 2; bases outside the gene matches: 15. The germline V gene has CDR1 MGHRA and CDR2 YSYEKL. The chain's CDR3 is CASRSGQNPSGNTEAFF. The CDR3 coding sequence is TGCGCCAGCAGGTCGGGACAGAACCCCTCGGGAAACACTGAAGCTTTCTTT.

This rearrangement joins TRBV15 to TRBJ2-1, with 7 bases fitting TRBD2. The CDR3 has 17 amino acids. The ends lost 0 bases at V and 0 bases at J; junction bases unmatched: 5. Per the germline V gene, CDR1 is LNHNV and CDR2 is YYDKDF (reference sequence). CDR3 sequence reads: CATSRDLGGDSYNEQFF. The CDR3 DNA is TGTGCCACCAGCAGAGATCTGGGGGGGGACTCCTACAATGAGCAGTTCTTC.

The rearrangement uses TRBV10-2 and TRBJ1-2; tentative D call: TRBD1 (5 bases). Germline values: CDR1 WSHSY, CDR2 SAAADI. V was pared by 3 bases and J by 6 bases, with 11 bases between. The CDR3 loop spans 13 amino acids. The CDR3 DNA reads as TGCGCCAGCAGTGATGGAGGGGCGAATGGCTACACCTTC. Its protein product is CASSDGGANGYTF.

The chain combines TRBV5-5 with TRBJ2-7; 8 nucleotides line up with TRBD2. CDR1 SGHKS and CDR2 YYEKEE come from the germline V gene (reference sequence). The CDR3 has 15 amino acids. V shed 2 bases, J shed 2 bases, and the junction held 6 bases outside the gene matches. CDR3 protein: CASSFVAGKTYEQYF. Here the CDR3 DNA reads TGTGCCAGCAGCTTCGTAGCGGGAAAGACCTACGAGCAGTACTTC.

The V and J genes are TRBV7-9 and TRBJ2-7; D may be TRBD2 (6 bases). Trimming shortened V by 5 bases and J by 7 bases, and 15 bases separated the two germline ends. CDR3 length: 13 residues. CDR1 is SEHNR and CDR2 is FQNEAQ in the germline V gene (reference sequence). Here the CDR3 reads CASSQAGPGEQYF. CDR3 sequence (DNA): TGTGCCAGCAGCCAAGCGGGTCCGGGGGAGCAGTACTTC.

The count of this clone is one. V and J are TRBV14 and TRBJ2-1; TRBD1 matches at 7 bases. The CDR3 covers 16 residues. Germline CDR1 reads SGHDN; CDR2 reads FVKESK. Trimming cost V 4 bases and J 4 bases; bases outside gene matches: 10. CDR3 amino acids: CASSLLSGQVYNEQFF. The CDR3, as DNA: TGTGCCAGCAGCCTGCTATCTGGACAGGTTTACAATGAGCAGTTCTTC.

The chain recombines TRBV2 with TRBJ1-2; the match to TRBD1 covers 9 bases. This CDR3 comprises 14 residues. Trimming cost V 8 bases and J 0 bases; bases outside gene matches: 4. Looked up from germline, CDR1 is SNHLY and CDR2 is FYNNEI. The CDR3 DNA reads TGTGCCAGCTCTGGACAGGGGCCTAACTATGGCTACACCTTC. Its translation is CASSGQGPNYGYTF.

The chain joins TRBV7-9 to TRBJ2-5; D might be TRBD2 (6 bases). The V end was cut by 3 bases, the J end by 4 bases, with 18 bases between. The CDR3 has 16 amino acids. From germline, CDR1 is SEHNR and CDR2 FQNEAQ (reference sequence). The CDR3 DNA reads TGTGCCAGCAGCTTGAGGGCAGGAATGGAGGGAGAGACCCAGTACTTC. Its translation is CASSLRAGMEGETQYF.

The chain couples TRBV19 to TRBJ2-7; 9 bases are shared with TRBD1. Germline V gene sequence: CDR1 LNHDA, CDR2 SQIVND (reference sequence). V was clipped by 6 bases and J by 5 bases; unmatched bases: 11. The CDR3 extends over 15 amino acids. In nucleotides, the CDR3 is TGTGCCAGTAGGATCTCGGGACAGGGAAAAAACGAGCAGTACTTC. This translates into CASRISGQGKNEQYF. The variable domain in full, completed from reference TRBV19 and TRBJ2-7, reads DGGITQSPKYLFRKEGQNVTLSCEQNLNHDAMYWYRQDPGQGLRLIYYSQIVNDFQKGDIAEGYSVSREKKESFPLTVTSAQKNPTAFYLCASRISGQGKNEQYFGPGTRLTVT.

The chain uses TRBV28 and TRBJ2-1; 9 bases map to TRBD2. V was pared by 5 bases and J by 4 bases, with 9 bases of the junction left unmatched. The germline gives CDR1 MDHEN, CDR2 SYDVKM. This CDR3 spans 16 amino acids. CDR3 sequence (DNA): TGTGCCAGCAGTACCCCCCTAGCGGGGTTTTACAATGAGCAGTTCTTC. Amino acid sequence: CASSTPLAGFYNEQFF.

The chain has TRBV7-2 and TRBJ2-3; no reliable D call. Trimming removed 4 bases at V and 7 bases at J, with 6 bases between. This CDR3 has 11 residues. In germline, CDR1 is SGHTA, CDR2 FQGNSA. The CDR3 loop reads CASSSAYTQYF. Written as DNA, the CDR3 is TGTGCCAGCAGCTCAGCCTATACGCAGTATTTT.

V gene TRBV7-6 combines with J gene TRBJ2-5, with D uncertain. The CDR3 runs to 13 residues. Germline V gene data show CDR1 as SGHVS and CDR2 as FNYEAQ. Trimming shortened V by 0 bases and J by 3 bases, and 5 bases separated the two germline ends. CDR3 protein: CASSLAQKETQYF. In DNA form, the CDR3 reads TGTGCCAGCAGCTTAGCACAGAAAGAGACCCAGTACTTC.

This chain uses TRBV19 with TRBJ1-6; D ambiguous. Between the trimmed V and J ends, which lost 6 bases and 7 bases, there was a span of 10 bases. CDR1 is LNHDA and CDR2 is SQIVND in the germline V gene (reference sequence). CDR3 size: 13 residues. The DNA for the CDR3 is TGTGCCAGTAGGAGGGAAGGGAATTCACCCCTCCACTTT. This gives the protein CASRREGNSPLHF.

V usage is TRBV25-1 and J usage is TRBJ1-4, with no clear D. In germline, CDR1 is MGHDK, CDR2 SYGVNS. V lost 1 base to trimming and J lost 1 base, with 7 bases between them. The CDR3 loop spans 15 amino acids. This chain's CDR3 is CASSEWEGTNEKLFF. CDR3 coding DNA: TGTGCCAGCAGTGAATGGGAGGGAACTAATGAAAAACTGTTTTTT.

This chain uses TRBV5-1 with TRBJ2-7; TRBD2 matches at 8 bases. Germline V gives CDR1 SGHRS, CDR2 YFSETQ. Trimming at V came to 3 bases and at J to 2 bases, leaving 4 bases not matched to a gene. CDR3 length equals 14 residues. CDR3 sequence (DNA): TGCGCCAGCAGCTCCGGGGGGGAGACCTACGAGCAGTACTTC. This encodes CASSSGGETYEQYF.

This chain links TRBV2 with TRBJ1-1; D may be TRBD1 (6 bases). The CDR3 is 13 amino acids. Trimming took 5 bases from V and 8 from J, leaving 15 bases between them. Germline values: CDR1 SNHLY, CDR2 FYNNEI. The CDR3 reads CASSKGGVLEAFF. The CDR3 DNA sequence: TGTGCCAGCAGTAAGGGGGGGGTATTAGAAGCTTTCTTT.

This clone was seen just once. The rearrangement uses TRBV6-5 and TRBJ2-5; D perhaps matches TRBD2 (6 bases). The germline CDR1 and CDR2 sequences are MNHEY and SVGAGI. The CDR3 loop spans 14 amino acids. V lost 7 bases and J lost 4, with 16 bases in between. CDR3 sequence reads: CASTASVRRETQYF. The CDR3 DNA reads TGTGCCAGCACCGCTAGCGTCCGGCGAGAGACCCAGTACTTC.

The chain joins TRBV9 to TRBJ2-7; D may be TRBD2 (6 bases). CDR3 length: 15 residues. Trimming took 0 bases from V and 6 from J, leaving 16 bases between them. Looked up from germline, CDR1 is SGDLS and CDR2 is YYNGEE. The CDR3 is CASSVAPGLPGEQYF. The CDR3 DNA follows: TGTGCCAGCAGCGTAGCTCCGGGACTCCCCGGCGAGCAGTACTTC.

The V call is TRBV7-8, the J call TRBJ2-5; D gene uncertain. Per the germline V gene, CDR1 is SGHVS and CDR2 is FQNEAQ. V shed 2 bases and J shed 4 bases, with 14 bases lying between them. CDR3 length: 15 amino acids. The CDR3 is CASSLLSGFGETQYF. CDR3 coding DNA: TGTGCCAGCAGCTTATTATCGGGTTTCGGAGAGACCCAGTACTTC.

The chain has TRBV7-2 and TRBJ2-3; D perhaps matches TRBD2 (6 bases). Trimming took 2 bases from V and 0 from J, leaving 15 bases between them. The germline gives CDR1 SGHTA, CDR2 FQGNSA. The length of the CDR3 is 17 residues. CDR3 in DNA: TGTGCCAGCAGCTTACGTCTGGGTGGGACTAGCACAGATACGCAGTATTTT. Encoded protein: CASSLRLGGTSTDTQYF. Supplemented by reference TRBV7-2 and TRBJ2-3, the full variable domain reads GAGVSQSPSNKVTEKGKDVELRCDPISGHTALYWYRQSLGQGLEFLIYFQGNSAPDKSGLPSDRFSAERTGGSVSTLTIQRTQQEDSAVYLCASSLRLGGTSTDTQYFGPGTRLTVL.